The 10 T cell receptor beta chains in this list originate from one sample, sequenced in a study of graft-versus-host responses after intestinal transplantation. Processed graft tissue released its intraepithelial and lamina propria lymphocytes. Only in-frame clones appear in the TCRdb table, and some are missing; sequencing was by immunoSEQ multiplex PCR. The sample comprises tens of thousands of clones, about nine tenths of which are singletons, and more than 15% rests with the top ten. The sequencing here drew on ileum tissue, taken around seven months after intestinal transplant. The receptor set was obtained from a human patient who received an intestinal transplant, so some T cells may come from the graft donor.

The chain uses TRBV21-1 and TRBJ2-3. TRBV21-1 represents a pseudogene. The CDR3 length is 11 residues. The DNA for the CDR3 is TGTGCCAGCAGCAAAGTTTGTACGCAGTATTTT. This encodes CASSKVCTQYF.

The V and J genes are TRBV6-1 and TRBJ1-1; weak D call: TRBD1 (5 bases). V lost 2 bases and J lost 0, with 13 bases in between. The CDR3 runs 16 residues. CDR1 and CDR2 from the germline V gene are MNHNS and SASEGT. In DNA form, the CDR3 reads TGTGCCAGCAGTGAATCTGGGGGGTATATGAACACTGAAGCTTTCTTT. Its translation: CASSESGGYMNTEAFF.

CDR3 in amino acids: CASSPVSQETQYF. CDR3 coding DNA: TGTGCCAGCTCACCGGTGTCCCAAGAGACCCAGTACTTC. The chain joins TRBV18 to TRBJ2-5; D is undetermined. Germline values: CDR1 KGHSH, CDR2 LQKENI. The length of the CDR3 is 13 residues. V lost 3 bases to trimming and J lost 1 base, with 6 bases between them.

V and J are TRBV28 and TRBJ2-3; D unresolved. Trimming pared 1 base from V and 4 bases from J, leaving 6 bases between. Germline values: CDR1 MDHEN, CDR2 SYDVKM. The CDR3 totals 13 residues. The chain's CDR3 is CASSLYGADTQYF. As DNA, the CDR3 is TGTGCCAGCAGTTTATATGGGGCAGATACGCAGTATTTT.

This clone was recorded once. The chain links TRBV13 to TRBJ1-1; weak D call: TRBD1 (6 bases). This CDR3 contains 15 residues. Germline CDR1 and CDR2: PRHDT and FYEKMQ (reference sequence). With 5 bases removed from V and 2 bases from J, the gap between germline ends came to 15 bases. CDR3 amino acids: CASSQRGTVNTEAFF. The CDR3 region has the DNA TGTGCCAGCAGCCAGAGGGGGACCGTAAACACTGAAGCTTTCTTT.

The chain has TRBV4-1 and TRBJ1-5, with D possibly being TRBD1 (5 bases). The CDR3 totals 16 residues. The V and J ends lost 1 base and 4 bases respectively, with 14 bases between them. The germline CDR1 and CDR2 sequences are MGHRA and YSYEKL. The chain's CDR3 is CASSQVLTVGNQPQHF. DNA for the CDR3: TGCGCCAGCAGCCAAGTATTGACAGTTGGTAATCAGCCCCAGCATTTT.

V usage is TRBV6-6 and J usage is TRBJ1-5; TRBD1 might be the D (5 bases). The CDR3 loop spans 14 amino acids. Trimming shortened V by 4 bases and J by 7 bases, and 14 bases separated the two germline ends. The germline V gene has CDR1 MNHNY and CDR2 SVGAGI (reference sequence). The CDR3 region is CASSWDGFGQPQHF. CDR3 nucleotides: TGTGCCAGCAGTTGGGACGGATTCGGGCAGCCCCAGCATTTT.

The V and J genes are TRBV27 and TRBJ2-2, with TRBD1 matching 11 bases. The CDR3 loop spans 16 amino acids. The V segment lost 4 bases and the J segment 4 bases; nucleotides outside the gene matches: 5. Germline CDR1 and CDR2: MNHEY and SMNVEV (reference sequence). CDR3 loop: CASSSRDRGGTGELFF. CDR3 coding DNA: TGTGCCAGCAGTTCACGGGACAGGGGGGGCACCGGGGAGCTGTTTTTT.

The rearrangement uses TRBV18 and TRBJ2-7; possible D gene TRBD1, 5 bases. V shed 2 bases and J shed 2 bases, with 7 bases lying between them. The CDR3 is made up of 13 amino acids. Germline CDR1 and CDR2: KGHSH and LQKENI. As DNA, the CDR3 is TGTGCCAGCTCACCAACAGGCCCCTACGAGCAGTACTTC. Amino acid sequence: CASSPTGPYEQYF. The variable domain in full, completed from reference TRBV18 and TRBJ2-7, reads NAGVMQNPRHLVRRRGQEARLRCSPMKGHSHVYWYRQLPEEGLKFMVYLQKENIIDESGMPKERFSAEFPKEGPSILRIQQVVRGDSAAYFCASSPTGPYEQYFGPGTRLTVT.

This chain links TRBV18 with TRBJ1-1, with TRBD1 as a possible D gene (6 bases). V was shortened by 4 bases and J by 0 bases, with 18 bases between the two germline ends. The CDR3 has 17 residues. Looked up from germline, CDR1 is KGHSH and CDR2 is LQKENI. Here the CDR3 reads CASSRDTNRGMNTEAFF. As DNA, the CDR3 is TGTGCCAGCTCACGGGACACCAATAGGGGAATGAACACTGAAGCTTTCTTT. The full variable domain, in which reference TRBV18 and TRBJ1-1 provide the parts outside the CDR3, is NAGVMQNPRHLVRRRGQEARLRCSPMKGHSHVYWYRQLPEEGLKFMVYLQKENIIDESGMPKERFSAEFPKEGPSILRIQQVVRGDSAAYFCASSRDTNRGMNTEAFFGQGTRLTVV.